This TCR beta chain was recorded in a study of graft-versus-host responses after intestinal transplantation. Clones were read by immunoSEQ multiplex PCR, and TCRdb kept only the in-frame ones, dropping some. The sample has roughly 14,000 clones; 25% to 40% are singletons. Each mixed lymphocyte reaction held some 200,000 CFSE-labeled responders and some 200,000 irradiated violet-dye-labeled stimulators. This receptor was obtained from a human patient who received an intestinal transplant. The sequencing used alloreactive CD8+ T cells from a mixed lymphocyte reaction culture, collected before intestinal transplant. As for subset: CFSE-low proliferating T cells sorted from roughly six-day pre-transplant mixed lymphocyte reaction (GvH or HvG direction).

CDR3 loop: CASSQQGHPSPLHF. The CDR3 DNA reads as TGTGCCAGCAGCCAACAGGGCCACCCATCACCCCTCCACTTT. The chain employs TRBV6-5 and TRBJ1-6; maybe TRBD1 (6 bases). V was clipped by 6 bases and J by 10 bases, with 16 bases between them. Germline CDR1 reads MNHEY; CDR2 reads SVGAGI. This CDR3 comprises 14 residues.